This T cell receptor beta chain derives from a study of blood T cell repertoires in COVID-19. Overall study: PBMCs, B-cell-depleted T cells, or T cells were the source of the cDNA or gDNA that made up the material.

The CDR3 covers 13 residues. The germline V and J ends were trimmed by 7 bases and 3 bases, with 13 bases remaining between them. The germline gives CDR1 SNHLY, CDR2 FYNNEI. As handled by the study authors: Estimation of nucleated cell counts was performed using reference gene primer amplification. The assay was immunoSEQ multiplex PCR, and TCRdb's table has in-frame clones only and misses some. The V and J calls and clone size were taken over from that table, and D and trimming were inferred from the DNA. The table shows 150,000 or so clones, with more than 75% occurring only once. The sample taken for sequencing was peripheral blood. The source of this sequence is a man aged 55 to 70 with COVID-19, enrolled during active disease. The V and J genes are TRBV2 and TRBJ2-7; the D gene is possibly TRBD2 (5 bases). The CDR3 region is CASKVRTDYEQYF. Written as DNA, the CDR3 is TGTGCCAGCAAGGTACGGACTGACTACGAGCAGTACTTC. Drawing the rest from reference TRBV2 and TRBJ2-7, the complete variable domain is EPEVTQTPSHQVTQMGQEVILRCVPISNHLYFYWYRQILGQKVEFLVSFYNNEISEKSEIFDDQFSVERPDGSNFTLKIRSTKLEDSAMYFCASKVRTDYEQYFGPGTRLTVT.